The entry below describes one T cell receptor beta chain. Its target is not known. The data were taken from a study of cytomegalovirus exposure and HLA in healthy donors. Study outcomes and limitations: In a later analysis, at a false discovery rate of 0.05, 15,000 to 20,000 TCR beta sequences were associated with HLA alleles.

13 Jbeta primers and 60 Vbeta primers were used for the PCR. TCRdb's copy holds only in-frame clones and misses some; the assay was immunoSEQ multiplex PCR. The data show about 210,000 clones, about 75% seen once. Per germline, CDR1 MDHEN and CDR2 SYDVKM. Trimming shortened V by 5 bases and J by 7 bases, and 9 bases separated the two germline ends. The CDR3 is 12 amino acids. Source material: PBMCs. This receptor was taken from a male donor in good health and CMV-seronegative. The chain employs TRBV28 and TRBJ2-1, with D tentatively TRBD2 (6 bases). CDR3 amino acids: CASSPAGNEQFF. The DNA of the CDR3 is TGTGCCAGCAGTCCCGCGGGGAATGAGCAGTTCTTC.